Given below is one T cell receptor beta chain in context. Sequenced by immunoSEQ multiplex PCR; TCRdb stores in-frame clones only, minus some. The sample lists 60,000 to 80,000 clones, about 90% occurring once. The sample belongs to a study of technical replicates of blood from several donors. Sequenced material: T cells isolated from PBMCs. The origin of this receptor is a human donor in good health.

In DNA, the CDR3 is TGTGCCAGCAGTCGCCTACTGCGGGACGTAGGCTACGAGCAGTACTTC. Residues: CASSRLLRDVGYEQYF. The V gene is TRBV28, the J gene TRBJ2-7; D may be TRBD2 (6 bases). Germline-derived CDR1 and CDR2 are MDHEN and SYDVKM. The CDR3 length is 16 residues. V lost 5 bases and J 3 bases, leaving 20 bases between the germline ends.